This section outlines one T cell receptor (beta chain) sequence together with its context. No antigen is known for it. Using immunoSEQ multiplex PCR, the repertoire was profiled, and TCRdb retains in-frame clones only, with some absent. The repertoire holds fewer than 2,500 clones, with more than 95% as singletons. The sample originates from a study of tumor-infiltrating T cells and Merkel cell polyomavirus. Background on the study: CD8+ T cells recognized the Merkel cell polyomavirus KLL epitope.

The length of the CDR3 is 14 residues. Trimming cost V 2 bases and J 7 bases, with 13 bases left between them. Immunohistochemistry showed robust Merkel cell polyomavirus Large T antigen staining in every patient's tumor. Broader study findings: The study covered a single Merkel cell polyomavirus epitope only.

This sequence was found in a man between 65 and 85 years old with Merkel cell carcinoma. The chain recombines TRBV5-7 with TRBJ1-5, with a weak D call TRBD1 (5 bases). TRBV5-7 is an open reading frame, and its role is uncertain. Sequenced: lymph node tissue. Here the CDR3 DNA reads TGTGCCAGCAGCTTAACAGGTTCCTTCCAGCCCCAGCATTTT. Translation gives CASSLTGSFQPQHF.